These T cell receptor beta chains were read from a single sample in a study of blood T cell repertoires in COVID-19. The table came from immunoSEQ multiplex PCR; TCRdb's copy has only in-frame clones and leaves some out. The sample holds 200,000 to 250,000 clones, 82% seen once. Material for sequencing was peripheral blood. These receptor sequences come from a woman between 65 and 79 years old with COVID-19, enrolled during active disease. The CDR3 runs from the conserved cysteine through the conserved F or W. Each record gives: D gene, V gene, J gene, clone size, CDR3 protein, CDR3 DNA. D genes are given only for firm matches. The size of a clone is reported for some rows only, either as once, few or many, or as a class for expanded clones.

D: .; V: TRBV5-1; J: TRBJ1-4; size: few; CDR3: CASSLDKNEKLFF; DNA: TGCGCCAGCAGCTTGGACAAAAATGAAAAACTGTTTTTT
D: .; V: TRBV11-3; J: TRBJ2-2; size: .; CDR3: CASSAGQFTGELFF; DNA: TGTGCCAGCAGCGCCGGACAGTTCACCGGGGAGCTGTTTTTT
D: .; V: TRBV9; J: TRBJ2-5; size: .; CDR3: CASSVGLAEETQYF; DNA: TGTGCCAGCAGCGTAGGTTTAGCTGAGGAGACCCAGTACTTC
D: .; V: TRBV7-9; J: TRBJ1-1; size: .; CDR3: CASNPGLNTEAFF; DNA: TGTGCCAGCAACCCAGGATTGAACACTGAAGCTTTCTTT
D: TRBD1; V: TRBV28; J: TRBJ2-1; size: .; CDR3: CASSRTRQGLNEQFF; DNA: TGTGCCAGCAGCCGCACAAGACAGGGGTTGAATGAGCAGTTCTTC
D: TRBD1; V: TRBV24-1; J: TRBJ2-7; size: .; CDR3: CATSDPPGQGAGEQYF; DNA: TGTGCCACCAGTGATCCCCCGGGACAGGGGGCTGGCGAGCAGTACTTC
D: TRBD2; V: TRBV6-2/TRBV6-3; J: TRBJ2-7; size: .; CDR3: CASSSRLAGGRPYEQYF; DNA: TGTGCCAGCAGTTCAAGACTAGCGGGAGGGAGGCCCTACGAGCAGTACTTC
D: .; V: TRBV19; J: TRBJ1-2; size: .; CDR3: CASMPTSGINYGYTF; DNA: TGTGCCAGTATGCCGACCTCGGGTATTAACTATGGCTACACCTTC
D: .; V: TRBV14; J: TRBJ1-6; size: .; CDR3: CASSQDSPTIGPLHF; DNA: TGTGCCAGCAGCCAAGATTCCCCTACTATCGGACCCCTCCACTTT
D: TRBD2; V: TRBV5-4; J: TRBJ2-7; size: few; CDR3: CASSLKREGHEQYF; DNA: TGTGCCAGCAGCTTGAAGCGGGAGGGTCACGAGCAGTACTTC
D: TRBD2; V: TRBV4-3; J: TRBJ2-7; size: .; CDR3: CASSPSPGGQIYEQYF; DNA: TGCGCCAGCAGCCCGTCACCGGGAGGGCAAATCTACGAGCAGTACTTC
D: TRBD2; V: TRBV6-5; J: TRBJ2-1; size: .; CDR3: CASSSLAGAINEQFF; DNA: TGTGCCAGCAGTTCACTAGCGGGAGCTATTAATGAGCAGTTCTTC
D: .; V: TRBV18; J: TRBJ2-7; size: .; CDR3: CASSPPSEPYEQYF; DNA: TGTGCCAGCTCACCACCGTCGGAGCCTTACGAGCAGTACTTC
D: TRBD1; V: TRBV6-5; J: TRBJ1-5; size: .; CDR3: CASRITGTGRQPQHF; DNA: TGTGCCAGCAGGATTACCGGGACAGGGCGACAGCCCCAGCATTTT
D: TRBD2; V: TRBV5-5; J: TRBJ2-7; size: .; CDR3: CASSFRTSGGYEQYF; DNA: TGTGCCAGCAGCTTTCGGACTAGCGGAGGGTACGAGCAGTACTTC